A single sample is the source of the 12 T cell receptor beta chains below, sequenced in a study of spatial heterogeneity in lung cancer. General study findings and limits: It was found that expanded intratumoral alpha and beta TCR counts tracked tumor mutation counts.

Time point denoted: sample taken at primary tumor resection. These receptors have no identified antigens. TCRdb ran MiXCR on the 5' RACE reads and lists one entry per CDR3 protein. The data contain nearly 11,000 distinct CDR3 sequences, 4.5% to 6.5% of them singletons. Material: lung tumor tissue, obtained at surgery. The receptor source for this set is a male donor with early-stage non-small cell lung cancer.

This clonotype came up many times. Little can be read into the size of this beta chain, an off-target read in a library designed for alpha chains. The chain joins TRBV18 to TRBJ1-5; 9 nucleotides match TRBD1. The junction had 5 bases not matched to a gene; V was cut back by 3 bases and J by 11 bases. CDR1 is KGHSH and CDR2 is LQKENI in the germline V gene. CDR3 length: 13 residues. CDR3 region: CASSPGDRETQHF. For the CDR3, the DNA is TGTGCCAGCTCACCGGGGGACAGGGAAACCCAGCATTTT. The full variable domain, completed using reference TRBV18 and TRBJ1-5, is NAGVMQNPRHLVRRRGQEARLRCSPMKGHSHVYWYRQLPEEGLKFMVYLQKENIIDESGMPKERFSAEFPKEGPSILRIQQVVRGDSAAYFCASSPGDRETQHFGDGTRLSIL.

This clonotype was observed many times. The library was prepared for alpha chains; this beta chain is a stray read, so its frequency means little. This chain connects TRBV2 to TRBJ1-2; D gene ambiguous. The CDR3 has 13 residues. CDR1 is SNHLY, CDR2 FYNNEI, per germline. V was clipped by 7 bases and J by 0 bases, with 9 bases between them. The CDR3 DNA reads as TGTGCCAGCATTGGTGGAGCTAACTATGGCTACACCTTC. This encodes CASIGGANYGYTF. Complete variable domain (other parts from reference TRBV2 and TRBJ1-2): EPEVTQTPSHQVTQMGQEVILRCVPISNHLYFYWYRQILGQKVEFLVSFYNNEISEKSEIFDDQFSVERPDGSNFTLKIRSTKLEDSAMYFCASIGGANYGYTFGSGTRLTVV.

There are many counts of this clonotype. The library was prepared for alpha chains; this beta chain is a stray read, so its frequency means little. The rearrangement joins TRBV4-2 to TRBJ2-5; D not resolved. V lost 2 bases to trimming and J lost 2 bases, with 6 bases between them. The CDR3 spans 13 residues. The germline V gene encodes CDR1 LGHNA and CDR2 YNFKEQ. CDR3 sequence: CASSQKEQETQYF. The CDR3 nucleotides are TGTGCCAGCAGCCAAAAAGAGCAAGAGACCCAGTACTTC.

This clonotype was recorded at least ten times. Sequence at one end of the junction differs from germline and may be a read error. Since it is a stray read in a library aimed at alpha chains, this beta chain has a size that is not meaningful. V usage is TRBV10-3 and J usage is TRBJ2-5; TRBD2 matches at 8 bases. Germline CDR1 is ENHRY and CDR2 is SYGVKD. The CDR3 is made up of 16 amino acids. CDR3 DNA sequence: TGTGCCATCAGTGAGAAGTTTGCGGGGGGTGGAGAGTCCCAGTACTTC. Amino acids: CAISEKFAGGGESQYF.

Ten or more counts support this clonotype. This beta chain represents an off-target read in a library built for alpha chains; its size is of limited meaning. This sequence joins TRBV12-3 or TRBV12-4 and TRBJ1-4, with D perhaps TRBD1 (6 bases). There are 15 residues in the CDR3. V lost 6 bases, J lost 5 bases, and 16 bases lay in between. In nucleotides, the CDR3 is TGTGCCAGCAGCCGAGATCGGGGGGCGAATGAAAAACTGTTTTTT. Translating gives CASSRDRGANEKLFF.

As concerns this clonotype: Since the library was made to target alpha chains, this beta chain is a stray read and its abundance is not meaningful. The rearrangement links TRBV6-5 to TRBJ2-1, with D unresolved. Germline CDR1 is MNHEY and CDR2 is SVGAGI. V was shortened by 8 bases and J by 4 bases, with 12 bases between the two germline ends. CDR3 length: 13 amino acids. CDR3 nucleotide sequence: TGTGCCAGCGCTAGGGTTGTTTACAATGAGCAGTTCTTC. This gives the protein CASARVVYNEQFF.

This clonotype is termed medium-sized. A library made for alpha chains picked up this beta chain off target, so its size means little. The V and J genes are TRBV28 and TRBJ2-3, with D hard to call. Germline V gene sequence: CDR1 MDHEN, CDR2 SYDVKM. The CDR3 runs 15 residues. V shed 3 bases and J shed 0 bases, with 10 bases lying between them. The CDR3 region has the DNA TGTGCCAGCAGTTTTGATGGCATTAGCACAGATACGCAGTATTTT. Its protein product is CASSFDGISTDTQYF.

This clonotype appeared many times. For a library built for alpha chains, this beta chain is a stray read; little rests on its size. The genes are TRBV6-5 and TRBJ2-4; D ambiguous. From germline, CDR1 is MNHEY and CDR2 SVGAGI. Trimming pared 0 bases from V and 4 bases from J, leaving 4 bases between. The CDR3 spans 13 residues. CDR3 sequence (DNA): TGTGCCAGCAGTTACTCCGCTAAAAACATTCAGTACTTC. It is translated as CASSYSAKNIQYF.

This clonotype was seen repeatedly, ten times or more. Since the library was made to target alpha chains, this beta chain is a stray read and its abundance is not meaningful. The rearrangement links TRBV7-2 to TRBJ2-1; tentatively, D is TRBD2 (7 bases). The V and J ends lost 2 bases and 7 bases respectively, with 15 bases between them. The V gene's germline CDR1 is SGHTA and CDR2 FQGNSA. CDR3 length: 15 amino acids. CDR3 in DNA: TGTGCCAGCAGCTTAAAGTCGGGGGGCCAAAATGAGCAGTTCTTC. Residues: CASSLKSGGQNEQFF.

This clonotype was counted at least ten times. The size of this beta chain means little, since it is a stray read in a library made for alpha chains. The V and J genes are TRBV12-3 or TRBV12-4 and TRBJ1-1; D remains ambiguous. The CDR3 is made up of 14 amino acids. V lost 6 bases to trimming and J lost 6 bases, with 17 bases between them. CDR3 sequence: CASSEEHFRAEAFF. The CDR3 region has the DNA TGTGCCAGCAGCGAGGAGCACTTTAGGGCTGAAGCTTTCTTT.

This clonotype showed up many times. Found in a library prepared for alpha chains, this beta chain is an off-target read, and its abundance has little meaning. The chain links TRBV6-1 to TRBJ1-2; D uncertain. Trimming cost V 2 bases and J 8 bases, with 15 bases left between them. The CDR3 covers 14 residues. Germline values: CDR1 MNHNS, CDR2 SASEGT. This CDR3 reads CASSEWLDTGGYTF. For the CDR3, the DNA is TGTGCCAGCAGTGAATGGTTGGATACGGGCGGCTACACCTTC.

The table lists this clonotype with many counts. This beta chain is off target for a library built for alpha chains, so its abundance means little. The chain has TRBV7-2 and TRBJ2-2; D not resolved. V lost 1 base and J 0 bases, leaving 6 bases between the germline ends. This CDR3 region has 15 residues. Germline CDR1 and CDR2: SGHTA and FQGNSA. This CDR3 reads CASSLGATNTGELFF. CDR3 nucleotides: TGTGCCAGCAGCTTAGGGGCGACGAACACCGGGGAGCTGTTTTTT.